This section outlines one T cell receptor (beta chain) sequence together with its context. Antigen unknown. The germline gene is not matched at one end of the junction; a read error may be the cause. Treatment meaning: 10-day PBMC culture with coronavirus spike peptide pools or control peptides (ViraFEST assay). The data originate from a study of vaccination and CD4 T cells after COVID-19. CDR3 length: 14 amino acids. Looked up from germline, CDR1 is SSHAT and CDR2 is FNYEAQ (reference sequence). The Oncomine TCR Beta short-read assay was applied to DNA of cultured CD4+ T cells. TCRdb re-called the PCR reads through MiXCR, storing one row per CDR3 protein. Here the sample spans tens of thousands of distinct CDR3 sequences, around 45% being singletons.

V is TRBV7-7 and J is TRBJ2-5, with TRBD1 matching 7 bases. This clonotype was sampled from a human donor who had recovered from COVID-19. The sample comprised CD4+ T cells from blood, cultured in vitro. The CDR3 spells CASSIRQGSETQYF. CDR3 nucleotide sequence: TGTGCTAGCAGCATCCGACAGGGCTCCGAGACCCAGTACTTC.